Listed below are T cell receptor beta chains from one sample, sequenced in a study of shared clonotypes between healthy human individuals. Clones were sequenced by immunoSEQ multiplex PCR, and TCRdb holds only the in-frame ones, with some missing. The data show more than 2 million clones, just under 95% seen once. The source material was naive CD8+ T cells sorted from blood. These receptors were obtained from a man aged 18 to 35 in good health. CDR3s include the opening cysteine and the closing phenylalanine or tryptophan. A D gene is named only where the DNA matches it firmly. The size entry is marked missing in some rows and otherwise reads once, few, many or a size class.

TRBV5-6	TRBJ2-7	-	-	TGTGCCAGCAGCTTTGGGTTCGAGCAGTACTTC	CASSFGFEQYF
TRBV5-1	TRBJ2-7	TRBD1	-	TGCGCCAGCAGCTTGGCCCAAACAGGGGTTTCCTACGAGCAGTACTTC	CASSLAQTGVSYEQYF
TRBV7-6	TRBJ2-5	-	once	TGTGCCAGCAGCTTAGCTCTCCAAGAGACCCAGTACTTC	CASSLALQETQYF
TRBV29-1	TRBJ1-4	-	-	TGCAGCGTTGAGAGGGGCGGAAAACTGTTTTTT	CSVERGGKLFF
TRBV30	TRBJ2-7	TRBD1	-	TGTGCCTGGGACCGGGGACAGGACTCCTACGAGCAGTACTTC	CAWDRGQDSYEQYF
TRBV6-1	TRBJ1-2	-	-	TGTGCCAGCAGTGAAGCAGATTTCTACCTCTATTCTGGCTACACCTTC	CASSEADFYLYSGYTF
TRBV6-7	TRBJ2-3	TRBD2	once	TGTGCCAGCAGTGACCTAGCGGGGGGGGGCACAGATACGCAGTATTTT	CASSDLAGGGTDTQYF
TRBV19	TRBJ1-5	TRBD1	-	TGTGCCAGTAGTATAGGGGGACAGGGCGGTCAGCCCCAGCATTTT	CASSIGGQGGQPQHF
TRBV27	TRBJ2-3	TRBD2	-	TGTGCCAGCAGTTGGGGGGGACTAGTCACAGATACGCAGTATTTT	CASSWGGLVTDTQYF
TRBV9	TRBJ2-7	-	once	TGTGCCAGCAGCGTGTCGGACGGGTACGAGCAGTACTTC	CASSVSDGYEQYF
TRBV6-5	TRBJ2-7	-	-	TGTGCCAGCAGCTCCGATCGGGACTCCCACTACGAGCAGTACTTC	CASSSDRDSHYEQYF
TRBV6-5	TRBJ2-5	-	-	TGTGCCAGCAGTTCCACAGAATTCCAAGAGACCCAGTACTTC	CASSSTEFQETQYF
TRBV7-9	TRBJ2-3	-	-	TGTGCCAGCAGTTCGCCCCTAGGCACAGATACGCAGTATTTT	CASSSPLGTDTQYF
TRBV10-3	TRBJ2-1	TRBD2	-	TGTGCCATGGGTCGGGAGGGGGGCATCGATGAGCAGTTCTTC	CAMGREGGIDEQFF
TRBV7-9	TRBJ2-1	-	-	TGTGCCAGCAGCTTAGAGGGCTCTAATGAGCAGTTCTTC	CASSLEGSNEQFF
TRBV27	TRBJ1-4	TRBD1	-	TGTGCCAGCAGTGTCCGACAGGGGAGGTTCGAAAAACTGTTTTTT	CASSVRQGRFEKLFF
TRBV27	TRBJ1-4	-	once	TGTGCCAGCAGTTTCGGACAGAATGAAAAACTGTTTTTT	CASSFGQNEKLFF
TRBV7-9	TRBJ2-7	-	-	TGTGCCAGCAGCTCATCCCGGGCCTCCCTCTTCGAGCAGTACTTC	CASSSSRASLFEQYF
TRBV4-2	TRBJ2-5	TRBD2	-	TGTGCCAGCAGCCAAGAAGGGAACAGCGGGGGGGTCCAAGAGACCCAGTACTTC	CASSQEGNSGGVQETQYF
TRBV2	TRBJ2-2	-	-	TGTGCCAGCAGTGAAATCCCCTTTAGTAGCCCGAACACCGGGGAGCTGTTTTTT	CASSEIPFSSPNTGELFF
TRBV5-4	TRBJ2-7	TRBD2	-	TGTGCCAGCAGCTTGAGCGGGGCCCAAAACGAGCAGTACTTC	CASSLSGAQNEQYF
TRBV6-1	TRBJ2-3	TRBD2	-	TGTGCCAGCAGTGAAGGGACTAGCGGTATAGATACGCAGTATTTT	CASSEGTSGIDTQYF
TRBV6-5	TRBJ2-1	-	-	TGTGCCAGCAGCCCCGGGACTCGAAATGAGCAGTTCTTC	CASSPGTRNEQFF
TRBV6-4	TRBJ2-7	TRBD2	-	TGTGCCAGCAGTGACTCTGGCGGGAGGGCCTACGAGCAGTACTTC	CASSDSGGRAYEQYF
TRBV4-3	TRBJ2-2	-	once	TGCGCCAGCAGCCAAGGGCGGGGCGGCACCGGGGAGCTGTTTTTT	CASSQGRGGTGELFF
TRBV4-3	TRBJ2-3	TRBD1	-	TGCGCCAGCAGCCAAGGAGCCATGGACAGGGGGCTGGTAGATACGCAGTATTTT	CASSQGAMDRGLVDTQYF
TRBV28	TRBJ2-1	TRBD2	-	TGTGCCAGCAGTATAGGACTAGCGGGGTCCCCCATTGACAATGAGCAGTTCTTC	CASSIGLAGSPIDNEQFF
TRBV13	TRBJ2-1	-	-	TGTGCCAGCAGCTTAGGTGCCGGCTATGAGCAGTTCTTC	CASSLGAGYEQFF
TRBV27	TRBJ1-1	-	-	TGTGCCAGCAGTTCCGTCGGGGGATGGATAGCTTTCTTT	CASSSVGGWIAFF
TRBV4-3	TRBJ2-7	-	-	TGCGCCAGCAGCCAAGAGTCCAGTTCCTACGAGCAGTACTTC	CASSQESSSYEQYF
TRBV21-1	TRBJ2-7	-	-	TGTGCCAGCAGCAAAGCGCAGTTGAGCTCCTACGAGCAGTACTTC	CASSKAQLSSYEQYF
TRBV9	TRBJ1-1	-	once	TGTGCCAGCGGACCGGGCACTGAAGCTTTCTTT	CASGPGTEAFF
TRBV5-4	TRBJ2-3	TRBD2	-	TGTGCCAGCTTCAAGCGGGGGGGCACAGATACGCAGTATTTT	CASFKRGGTDTQYF
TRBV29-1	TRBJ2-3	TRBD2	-	TGCAGCGTTGAATTCCGTAGCGGGAGGGATACGCGCACAGATACGCAGTATTTT	CSVEFRSGRDTRTDTQYF
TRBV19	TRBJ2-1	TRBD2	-	TGTGCCAGTAGTATAAGAGCGGGGGCCTACAATGAGCAGTTCTTC	CASSIRAGAYNEQFF
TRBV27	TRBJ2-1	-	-	TGTGCCAGCACCAAGCTTTGGCCCGTCTGGGGTGAGCAGTTCTTC	CASTKLWPVWGEQFF
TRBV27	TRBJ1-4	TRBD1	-	TGTGCCAGCAGCCCGGGACAGGCCTTTGAAAAACTGTTTTTT	CASSPGQAFEKLFF
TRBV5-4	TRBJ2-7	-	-	TGTGCCAGCAGCTATCACAGCTCCTACGAGCAGTACTTC	CASSYHSSYEQYF
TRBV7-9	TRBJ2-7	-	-	TGTGCCAGCAGCTTAGGGGTTGTAGGCGAGCAGTACTTC	CASSLGVVGEQYF
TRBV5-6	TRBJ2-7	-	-	TGTGCCAGCAGCGAGGCAGAAGGCGAGCAGTACTTC	CASSEAEGEQYF
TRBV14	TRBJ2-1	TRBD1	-	TGTGCCAGCAGCCAGCATATGACAGGGAATGAGCAGTTCTTC	CASSQHMTGNEQFF
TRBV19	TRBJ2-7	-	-	TGTGCCAGTAGTATAACTCAGGACTACGAGCAGTACTTC	CASSITQDYEQYF
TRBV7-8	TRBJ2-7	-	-	TGTGCCAGCAGCCAGATAACCGGGACTCTCCCCACTGGGCAGTACTTC	CASSQITGTLPTGQYF
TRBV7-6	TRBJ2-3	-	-	TGTGCCAGCAGCTTATTGGGGGCGACAGATACGCAGTATTTT	CASSLLGATDTQYF
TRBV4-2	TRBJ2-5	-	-	TGTGCCAGCAGGGACAGCAGGTTAGCGGAGACCCAGTACTTC	CASRDSRLAETQYF
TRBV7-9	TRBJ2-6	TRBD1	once	TGTGCCAGCAGCCCGGGACAGCTCCGGCCTGGGGCCAACGTCCTGACTTTC	CASSPGQLRPGANVLTF
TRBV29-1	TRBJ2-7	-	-	TGCAGCGTTGAAGATCCCGACAGGAGAGGAGGCGAGCAGTACTTC	CSVEDPDRRGGEQYF
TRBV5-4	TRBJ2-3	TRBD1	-	TGTGCCAGCAGCTTGGGGACAGGGGGCACAGATACGCAGTATTTT	CASSLGTGGTDTQYF
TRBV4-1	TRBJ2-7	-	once	TGCGCCAGCAGCCAAGTCGTCGGCAGATCCTACGAGCAGTACTTC	CASSQVVGRSYEQYF
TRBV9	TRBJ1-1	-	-	TGTGCCAGCAGCGTAGGTGAGGTGAACACTGAAGCTTTCTTT	CASSVGEVNTEAFF
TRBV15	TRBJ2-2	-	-	TGTGCCTCCTCGGTGTACACCGGGGAGCTGTTTTTT	CASSVYTGELFF
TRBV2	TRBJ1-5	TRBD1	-	TGTGCCAGCAGTGTTCAGGGGGGCAATCAGCCCCAGCATTTT	CASSVQGGNQPQHF
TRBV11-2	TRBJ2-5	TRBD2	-	TGTGCCAGCAGCGCACGGACTAGCGGCCAAGAGACCCAGTACTTC	CASSARTSGQETQYF
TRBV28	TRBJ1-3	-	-	TGTGCCAGCAGTCCGACCCCCCCGGATGGGGAGGGAAACACCATATATTTT	CASSPTPPDGEGNTIYF
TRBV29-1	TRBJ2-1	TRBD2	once	TGCAGCGTTCGAGTAGCGGGGGGGATCTACAATGAGCAGTTCTTC	CSVRVAGGIYNEQFF
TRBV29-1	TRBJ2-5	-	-	TGCAGCGTTGATCCTGGAACGGGGGAGACCCAGTACTTC	CSVDPGTGETQYF